What follows are 9 T cell receptor beta chains derived from one specimen sequenced in a study of T cell responses to AZD1222 COVID-19 vaccine. Generated by immunoSEQ multiplex PCR, the TCRdb table keeps only in-frame clones and is missing some. The sample lists about 86,000 clones, roughly 87% occurring once. The specimen comprised peripheral blood, sampled on day 0 of AZD1222 vaccination. The receptors stem from an adult in good health.

This clone turned up a few times. This chain joins TRBV30 and TRBJ1-1; D perhaps matches TRBD1 (6 bases). The CDR3 has 15 amino acids. The germline V gene encodes CDR1 GTSNPN and CDR2 SVGIG (reference sequence). Trimming shortened V by 3 bases and J by 4 bases, and 18 bases separated the two germline ends. The CDR3 sequence is CAWSAKQGRATEAFF. The CDR3 region has the DNA TGTGCCTGGAGCGCGAAGCAGGGGAGGGCCACTGAAGCTTTCTTT.

The rearrangement links TRBV6-5 to TRBJ2-3; 8 positions match TRBD1. J was trimmed by 3 bases and V by 7 bases; bases with no gene match: 6. The CDR3 runs 14 residues. CDR1 and CDR2 (germline): MNHEY, SVGAGI. CDR3 coding DNA: TGTGCCAGCAATGGGGACAGGACAACAGATACGCAGTATTTT. Protein sequence: CASNGDRTTDTQYF.

The genes are TRBV5-4 and TRBJ2-1, with 10 bases fitting TRBD1. Germline V gene lookup returns CDR1 SGHNT and CDR2 YYREEE (reference sequence). CDR3 length: 14 residues. V trimming: 2 bases; J trimming: 7 bases; junction bases outside the gene matches: 3. The CDR3 reads CASSFRDRGNEQFF. CDR3 nucleotides: TGTGCCAGCAGCTTCCGGGACAGGGGTAATGAGCAGTTCTTC.

V and J are TRBV5-4 and TRBJ2-1; 15 bases match TRBD2. CDR1 and CDR2 from the germline V gene are SGHNT and YYREEE (reference sequence). The CDR3 covers 17 residues. The trim removed 4 bases at V and 2 bases at J, leaving 4 bases unmatched. The CDR3 spells CASSPGTSGRTYNEQFF. CDR3 bases: TGTGCCAGCAGCCCTGGGACTAGCGGGAGGACCTACAATGAGCAGTTCTTC.

The chain couples TRBV9 to TRBJ1-3; D might be TRBD1 (5 bases). This CDR3 has 15 residues. Germline V gene sequence: CDR1 SGDLS, CDR2 YYNGEE. V lost 3 bases to trimming and J lost 0 bases, with 10 bases between them. In DNA, the CDR3 is TGTGCCAGCAGCGCCACAGGTACCTCTGGAAACACCATATATTTT. It encodes CASSATGTSGNTIYF.

The chain employs TRBV5-5 and TRBJ1-2, with 9 bases that match TRBD1. With 4 bases clipped from V and 6 bases from J, the junction kept 10 bases outside the gene matches. The CDR3 totals 15 residues. CDR1 SGHKS and CDR2 YYEKEE come from the germline V gene (reference sequence). DNA of the CDR3: TGTGCCAGCAGCGGGGTGGGTACAGGGGGCGATGGCTACACCTTC. This gives the protein CASSGVGTGGDGYTF.

The chain recombines TRBV6-5 with TRBJ2-7, with a possible D match to TRBD1 (6 bases). V was cut by 5 bases and J by 3 bases, with 8 bases left in between. Germline lookup yields CDR1 MNHEY and CDR2 SVGAGI. This CDR3 is 12 amino acids long. The CDR3 bases are TGTGCCAGCAGTCGGGACAACTACGAGCAGTACTTC. Encoded protein: CASSRDNYEQYF.

The rearrangement links TRBV6-1 to TRBJ1-5, with no clear D. The CDR3 consists of 15 residues. The germline V gene has CDR1 MNHNS and CDR2 SASEGT. V lost 1 base, J lost 5 bases, and 12 bases lay in between. The CDR3 sequence: CASSEGVAVYQPQHF. For the CDR3, the DNA is TGTGCCAGCAGTGAAGGGGTGGCAGTTTATCAGCCCCAGCATTTT.

The genes are TRBV4-2 and TRBJ2-1, with 7 positions matching TRBD1. The trim removed 0 bases at V and 6 bases at J, leaving 2 bases unmatched. CDR1 is LGHNA, CDR2 YNFKEQ, per germline. The CDR3 extends over 14 amino acids. In DNA, the CDR3 is TGTGCCAGCAGCCAAGATCCAGGGGGCAATGAGCAGTTCTTC. It yields the protein CASSQDPGGNEQFF.